This entry features one T cell receptor beta chain sequence. Method: immunoSEQ multiplex PCR; TCRdb's copy keeps in-frame clones and lacks some. Of approximately 97,000 clones listed, 86% are singletons. V lost 3 bases and J lost 4; bases outside the gene matches: 6. This CDR3 spans 16 amino acids. CDR1 and CDR2 from the germline V gene are LGHDT and YNNKEL (reference sequence). These data belong to a study of T cell responses to AZD1222 COVID-19 vaccine. V usage is TRBV3-1 (or the pseudogene TRBV3-2) and J usage is TRBJ2-2; 9 bases fit TRBD2. Specimen: peripheral blood, collected on day 0 of AZD1222 vaccination. This TCR came from an adult in good health. CDR3 in amino acids: CASSQGLASITGELFF. CDR3 nucleotide sequence: TGTGCCAGCAGCCAGGGACTAGCTTCTATCACCGGGGAGCTGTTTTTT.